Described below is a single TCR beta chain sequence and its context. Profiling relied on immunoSEQ multiplex PCR, and the TCRdb table lists in-frame clones only, not all of them. The sample yields about 610,000 clones, 97% seen once. These data are taken from a study of shared clonotypes between healthy human individuals. Trimming shortened V by 6 bases and J by 3 bases, and 15 bases separated the two germline ends. The CDR3 totals 14 residues. Germline CDR1 and CDR2: MDHEN and SYDVKM. What was sequenced was naive CD4+ T cells sorted from blood. Subset described: CD45RA+ positively selected. The V gene is TRBV28, the J gene TRBJ2-7, with a possible D match to TRBD2 (6 bases). The receptor comes from a woman aged 30 to 39 in good health. The CDR3 region has the DNA TGTGCCAGCAGCGCCCTGGACGGGGGCTACGAGCAGTACTTC. It translates to CASSALDGGYEQYF.